This T cell receptor beta chain was recovered during a study of blood T cell repertoires in COVID-19. Trimming took 4 bases from V and 0 from J, leaving 6 bases between them. From germline, CDR1 is MNHEY and CDR2 SVGEGT. The CDR3 is 13 amino acids. Generated by immunoSEQ multiplex PCR, the TCRdb table keeps only in-frame clones and is missing some. The sample lists roughly 150,000 clones; roughly four fifths were seen once. This chain joins TRBV6-2 or TRBV6-3 and TRBJ1-1; no firm D call. Material for sequencing was peripheral blood. The sequence was collected from a man between 70 and 80 years old with active or convalescent COVID-19. The CDR3: CASSWQVNTEAFF. CDR3 in DNA: TGTGCCAGCAGTTGGCAGGTGAACACTGAAGCTTTCTTT.